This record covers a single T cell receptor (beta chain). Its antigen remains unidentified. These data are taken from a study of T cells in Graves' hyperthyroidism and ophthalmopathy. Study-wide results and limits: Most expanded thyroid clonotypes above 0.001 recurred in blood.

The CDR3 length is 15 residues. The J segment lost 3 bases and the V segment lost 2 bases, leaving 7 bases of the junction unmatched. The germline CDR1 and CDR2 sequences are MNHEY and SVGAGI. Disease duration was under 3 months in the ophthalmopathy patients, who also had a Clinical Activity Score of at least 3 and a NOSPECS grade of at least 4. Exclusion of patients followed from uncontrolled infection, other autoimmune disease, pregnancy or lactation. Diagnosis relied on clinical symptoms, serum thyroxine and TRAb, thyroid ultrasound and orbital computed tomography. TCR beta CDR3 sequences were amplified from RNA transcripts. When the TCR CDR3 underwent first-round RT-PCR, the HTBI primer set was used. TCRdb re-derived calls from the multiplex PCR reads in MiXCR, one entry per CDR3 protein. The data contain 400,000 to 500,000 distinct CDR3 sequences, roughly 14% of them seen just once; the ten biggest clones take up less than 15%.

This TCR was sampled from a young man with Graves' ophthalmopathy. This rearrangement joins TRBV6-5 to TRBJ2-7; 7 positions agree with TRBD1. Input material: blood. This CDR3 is CASSYLNAGGYEQYF. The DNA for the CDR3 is TGTGCCAGCAGTTACCTCAACGCAGGGGGCTACGAGCAGTACTTC.